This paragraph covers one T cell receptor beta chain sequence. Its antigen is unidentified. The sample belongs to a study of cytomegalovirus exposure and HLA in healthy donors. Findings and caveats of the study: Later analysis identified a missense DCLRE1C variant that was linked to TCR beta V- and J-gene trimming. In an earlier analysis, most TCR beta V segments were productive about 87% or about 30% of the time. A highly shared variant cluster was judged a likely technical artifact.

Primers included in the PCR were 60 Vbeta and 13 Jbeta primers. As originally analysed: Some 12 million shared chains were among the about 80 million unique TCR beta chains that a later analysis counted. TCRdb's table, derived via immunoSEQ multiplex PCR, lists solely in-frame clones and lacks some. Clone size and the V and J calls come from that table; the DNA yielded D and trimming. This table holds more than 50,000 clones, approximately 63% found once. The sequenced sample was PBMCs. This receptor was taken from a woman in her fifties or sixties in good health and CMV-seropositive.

In DNA form, the CDR3 reads TGTGCCAGCAGCATAAGATCGGCAACAGCTGAAGCTTTCTTT. Translation: CASSIRSATAEAFF. The chain combines TRBV7-9 with TRBJ1-1; D ambiguous. The CDR3 runs to 14 residues. The germline CDR1 and CDR2 sequences are SEHNR and FQNEAQ (reference sequence). V lost 5 bases and J 6 bases, leaving 16 bases between the germline ends.